The text below deals with one T cell receptor beta chain. Which antigen it targets is not known. One base away there is no much larger clone; base qualities are not given. TCRbeta CDR3 regions were amplified from genomic DNA using the immunoSEQ Assay, a bias-controlled multiplex PCR. As for the authors' bioinformatics: Within the assay, amplification of reference gene primers was used to estimate how many nucleated cells each sample contained. Sequence reads were collapsed and filtered to measure the absolute abundance of every unique TCRbeta CDR3 rearrangement. For each sample, productive Simpson clonality was calculated as the square root of Simpson's diversity index across productive rearrangements. TCRdb took over this immuneACCESS table, retaining in-frame rearrangements with V and J assigned. Such tables are incomplete; in checked studies, under half of the missing clones stem from an unresolved V gene, and the remainder is unexplained. V, J and clone size derive from that table, while D and trimming were established from the DNA sequence. The sample has some 180,000 clones on record, roughly 84% of them singletons. Clones ranked in the top ten supply 3% to 3.5% of the sample.

The record originates from a study of blood T cell repertoires in COVID-19 (dated by TCRdb to between 2020 and 2021). Study-wide context: The collaborator samples originated in the United States, Italy and Spain and spanned the acute and convalescent phases of COVID-19. The material from the prospective study consisted of cDNA or gDNA derived from T cells, B-cell-depleted T cells, or PBMCs. Deeply sampled blood TCRbeta repertoires from subjects exposed to, actively infected with, or recovered from COVID-19 were included in the dataset. The repertoires were released in a freely available public database intended as a resource for research on the immune response to SARS-CoV-2. The samples were drawn from two sources: the first 160 participants of the ongoing ImmuneRACE study, and 1,254 subjects contributed by 6 global collaborators. Nearly every sample came with metadata listing a de-identified subject ID, COVID-19 status, age in years and sex. Where HLA class I and class II types were available, the types were taken from metadata supplied by the sample provider, not from assay-based typing. Findings and caveats that apply to the study as a whole: The amount of clinical and demographic metadata varied by source and participant and was provided uncurated.

Participants in the prospective study were enrolled through a virtual design, were aged 18 to 89 years, and lived in about two dozen United States geographic areas. In the prospective study, cohorts were assigned on the basis of participant-reported clinical history obtained from a screening survey and a study questionnaire. Exposed participants had been in contact, within 2 weeks of entering the study, with a person who had a PCR-confirmed or clinician-diagnosed case of COVID-19. Mobile phlebotomists in the prospective study collected whole blood, serum and a nasopharyngeal or oropharyngeal swab from every participant. Prospective study participants could optionally give additional blood draws and questionnaires over an approximately 2-month period. Before DNA extraction, blood samples from the prospective study were shipped at room temperature or frozen. From its cysteine to its phenylalanine, the CDR3 spans 13 amino acids. The sequence is cut down to CDR3 DNA, 39 bases in frame from base 1. V drops 2 bases and J drops 4 bases, leaving 9 bases in between. The germline V gene provides CDR1 SGHTS and CDR2 YDEGEE.

The TCR sequence derives from a woman in her 30s who had been exposed to COVID-19. The material sequenced was PBMCs or T cells enriched from blood (not recorded which). The chain is assembled from TRBV5-8 and TRBJ2-5; 6 matching bases give a weak D call of TRBD1. The CDR3 reads as follows: CASSFRGPETQYF. The DNA sequence follows: TGTGCCAGCAGCTTCAGGGGTCCAGAGACCCAGTACTTC. Beyond the CDR3, the reference TRBV5-8 and TRBJ2-5 genes provide the residues; the full variable domain reads: EAGVTQSPTHLIKTRGQQATLRCSPISGHTSVYWYQQALGLGLQFLLWYDEGEERNRGNFPPRFSGRQFPNYSSELNVNALELEDSALYLCASSFRGPETQYFGPGTRLLVL.